This TCR beta chain comes out of a study of T cells in Graves' hyperthyroidism and ophthalmopathy. Study conclusions and caveats: Most thyroid-expanded clonotypes above 0.001 were also found in blood. In the analysis, a 13 V-J model separated ophthalmopathy from stable hyperthyroidism.

At least ten counts were recorded for this clonotype. Its antigen is still unknown. The CDR3 regions of TCR beta were amplified from RNA transcripts. HTBI primers drove first-round RT-PCR of the TCR CDR3. Each CDR3 protein is one row after TCRdb ran MiXCR on the multiplex PCR reads. Here the sample spans 550,000 to 600,000 distinct CDR3 sequences, roughly 17% being singletons. V lost 0 bases and J lost 5; bases outside the gene matches: 3. Germline V CDR1 and CDR2: SEHNR, FQNEAQ (reference sequence). The CDR3 totals 15 residues. Specimen: blood. The chain combines TRBV7-9 with TRBJ2-3, with 9 nucleotides matching TRBD1. This clonotype was obtained from a woman in her late teens or twenties with Graves' hyperthyroidism. The CDR3 here is CASSLAGTGLDTQYF. The CDR3 nucleotides are TGTGCCAGCAGCTTAGCCGGGACAGGGTTAGATACGCAGTATTTT.